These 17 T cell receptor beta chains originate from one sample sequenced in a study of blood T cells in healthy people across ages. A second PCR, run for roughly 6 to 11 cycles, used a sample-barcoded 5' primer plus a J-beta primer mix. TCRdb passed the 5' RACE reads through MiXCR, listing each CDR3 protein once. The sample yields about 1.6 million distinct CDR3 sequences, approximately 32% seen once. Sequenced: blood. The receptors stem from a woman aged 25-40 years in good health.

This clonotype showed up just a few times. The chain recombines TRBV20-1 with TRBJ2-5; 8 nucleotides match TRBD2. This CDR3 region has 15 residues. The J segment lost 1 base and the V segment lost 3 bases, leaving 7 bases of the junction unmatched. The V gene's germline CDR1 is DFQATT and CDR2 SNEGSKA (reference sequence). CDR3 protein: CSASSGLAPQETQYF. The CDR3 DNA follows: TGCAGTGCTAGCTCCGGACTAGCCCCCCAAGAGACCCAGTACTTC.

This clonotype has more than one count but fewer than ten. The CDR3: CASSPASGSDRNEQFF. Here the CDR3 DNA reads TGTGCCAGCAGTCCGGCCAGCGGGAGTGATCGGAATGAGCAGTTCTTC. The chain uses TRBV28 and TRBJ2-1; 8 bases agree with TRBD2. The germline V gene encodes CDR1 MDHEN and CDR2 SYDVKM. The CDR3 has 16 amino acids. Trimming removed 5 bases from V and 7 bases from J; junction bases left unmatched: 13. The whole variable domain, remainder taken from reference TRBV28 and TRBJ2-1, is DVKVTQSSRYLVKRTGEKVFLECVQDMDHENMFWYRQDPGLGLRLIYFSYDVKMKEKGDIPEGYSVSREKKERFSLILESASTNQTSMYLCASSPASGSDRNEQFFGPGTRLTVL.

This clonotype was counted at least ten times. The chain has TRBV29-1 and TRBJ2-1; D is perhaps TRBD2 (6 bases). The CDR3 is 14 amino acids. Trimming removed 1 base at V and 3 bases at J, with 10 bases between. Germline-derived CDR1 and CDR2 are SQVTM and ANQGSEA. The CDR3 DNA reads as TGCAGCGTTGAAGCGGGAGAAGGCTACAATGAGCAGTTCTTC. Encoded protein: CSVEAGEGYNEQFF.

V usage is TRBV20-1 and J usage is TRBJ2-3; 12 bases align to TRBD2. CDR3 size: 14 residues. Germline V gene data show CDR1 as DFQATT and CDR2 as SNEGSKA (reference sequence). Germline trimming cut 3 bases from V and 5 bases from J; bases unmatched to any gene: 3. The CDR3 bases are TGCAGTGCTAGTCCGACTAGCGGGAGAGATACGCAGTATTTT. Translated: CSASPTSGRDTQYF.

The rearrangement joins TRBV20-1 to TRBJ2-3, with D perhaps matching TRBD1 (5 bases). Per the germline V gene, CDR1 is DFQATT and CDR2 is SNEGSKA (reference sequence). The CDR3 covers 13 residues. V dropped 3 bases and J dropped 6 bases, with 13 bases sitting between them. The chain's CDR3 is CSARPQGRDTQYF. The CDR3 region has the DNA TGCAGTGCTAGGCCTCAGGGCAGGGATACGCAGTATTTT.

The CDR3 reads CAILSGGRETQYF. CDR3 sequence (DNA): TGTGCCATCCTTTCGGGAGGGAGGGAGACCCAGTACTTC. The J gene is TRBJ2-5, the V gene TRBV28; TRBD2 matches 8 bases. J lost 5 bases, V lost 10 bases, and 9 bases had no gene match. Per germline, CDR1 MDHEN and CDR2 SYDVKM. The CDR3 contains 13 residues.

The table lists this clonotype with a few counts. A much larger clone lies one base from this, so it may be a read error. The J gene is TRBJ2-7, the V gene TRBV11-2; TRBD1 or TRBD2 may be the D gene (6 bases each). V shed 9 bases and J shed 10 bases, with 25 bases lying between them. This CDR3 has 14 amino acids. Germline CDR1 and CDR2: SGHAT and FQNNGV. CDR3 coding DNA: TGTGCCAGTACCCTCGGGGCGAGGGGGGAGGCCCAGTACTTC. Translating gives CASTLGARGEAQYF.

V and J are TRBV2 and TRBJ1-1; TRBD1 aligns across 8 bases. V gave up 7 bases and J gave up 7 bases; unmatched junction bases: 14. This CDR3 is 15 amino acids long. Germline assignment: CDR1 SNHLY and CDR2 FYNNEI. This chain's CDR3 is CASNGAGGGRREAFF. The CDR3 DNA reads TGTGCCAGCAATGGGGCAGGGGGCGGGCGCCGTGAAGCTTTCTTT.

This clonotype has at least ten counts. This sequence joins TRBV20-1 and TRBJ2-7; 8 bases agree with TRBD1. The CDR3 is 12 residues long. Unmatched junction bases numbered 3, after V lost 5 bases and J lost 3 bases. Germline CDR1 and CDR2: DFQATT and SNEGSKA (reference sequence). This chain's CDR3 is CSALDRVYEQYF. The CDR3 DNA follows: TGCAGTGCTTTGGACAGGGTCTACGAGCAGTACTTC.

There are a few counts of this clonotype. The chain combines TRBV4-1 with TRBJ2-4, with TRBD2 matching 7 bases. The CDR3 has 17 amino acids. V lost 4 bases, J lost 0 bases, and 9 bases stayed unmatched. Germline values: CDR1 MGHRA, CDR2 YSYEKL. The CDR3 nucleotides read TGCGCCAGCAGCCCGAGGGAGGGACTGCTAGCCAAAAACATTCAGTACTTC. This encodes CASSPREGLLAKNIQYF.

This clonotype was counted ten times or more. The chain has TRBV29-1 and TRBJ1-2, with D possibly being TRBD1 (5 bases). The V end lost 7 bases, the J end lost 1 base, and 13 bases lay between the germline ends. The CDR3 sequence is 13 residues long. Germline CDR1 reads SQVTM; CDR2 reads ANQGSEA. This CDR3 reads CSADSGSNYGYTF. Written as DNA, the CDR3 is TGCAGCGCCGACTCAGGGAGTAACTATGGCTACACCTTC.

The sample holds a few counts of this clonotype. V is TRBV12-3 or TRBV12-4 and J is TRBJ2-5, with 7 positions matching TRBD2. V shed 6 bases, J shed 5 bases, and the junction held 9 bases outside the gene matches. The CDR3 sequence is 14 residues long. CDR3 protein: CASRPRGYLETQYF. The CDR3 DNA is TGTGCCAGCAGACCGCGGGGGTATCTTGAGACCCAGTACTTC.

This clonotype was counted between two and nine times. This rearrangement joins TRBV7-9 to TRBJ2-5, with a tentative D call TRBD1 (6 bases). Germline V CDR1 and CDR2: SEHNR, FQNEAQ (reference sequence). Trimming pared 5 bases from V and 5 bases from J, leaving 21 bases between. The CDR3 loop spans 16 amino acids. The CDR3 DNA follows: TGTGCCAGCAGCCTGGGGGCAGGGAGTACCGTGGAGACCCAGTACTTC. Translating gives CASSLGAGSTVETQYF.

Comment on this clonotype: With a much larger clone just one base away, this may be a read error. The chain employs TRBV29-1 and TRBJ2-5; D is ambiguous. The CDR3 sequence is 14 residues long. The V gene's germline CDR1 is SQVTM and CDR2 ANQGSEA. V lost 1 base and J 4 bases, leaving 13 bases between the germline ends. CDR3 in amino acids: CSVEGVVGRETQYF. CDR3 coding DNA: TGCAGCGTTGAAGGAGTAGTGGGTCGAGAGACCCAGTACTTC. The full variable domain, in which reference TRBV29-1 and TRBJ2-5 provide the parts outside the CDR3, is SAVISQKPSRDICQRGTSLTIQCQVDSQVTMMFWYRQQPGQSLTLIATANQGSEATYESGFVIDKFPISRPNLTFSTLTVSNMSPEDSSIYLCSVEGVVGRETQYFGPGTRLLVL.

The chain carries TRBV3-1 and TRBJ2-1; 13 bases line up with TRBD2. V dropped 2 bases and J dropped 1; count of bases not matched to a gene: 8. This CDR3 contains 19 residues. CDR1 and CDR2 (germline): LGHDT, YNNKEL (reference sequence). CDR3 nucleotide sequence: TGTGCCAGCAGCCAACCAGGACTAGCGGGAGAATGGTCCTACAATGAGCAGTTCTTC. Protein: CASSQPGLAGEWSYNEQFF.

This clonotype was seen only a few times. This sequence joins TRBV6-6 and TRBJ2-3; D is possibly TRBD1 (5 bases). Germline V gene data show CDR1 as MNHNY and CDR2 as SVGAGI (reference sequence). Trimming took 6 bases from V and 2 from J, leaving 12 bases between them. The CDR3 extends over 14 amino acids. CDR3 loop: CASRLSDTTDTQYF. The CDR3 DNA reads TGTGCCAGCAGGTTATCGGACACCACAGATACGCAGTATTTT.

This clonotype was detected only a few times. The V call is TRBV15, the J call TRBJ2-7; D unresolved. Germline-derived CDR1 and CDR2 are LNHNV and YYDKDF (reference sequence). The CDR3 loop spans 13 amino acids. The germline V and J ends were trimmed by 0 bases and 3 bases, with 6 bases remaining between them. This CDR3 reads CATSRDHGYEQYF. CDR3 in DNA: TGTGCCACCAGCAGAGATCATGGCTACGAGCAGTACTTC. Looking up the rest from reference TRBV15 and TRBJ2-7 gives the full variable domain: DAMVIQNPRYQVTQFGKPVTLSCSQTLNHNVMYWYQQKSSQAPKLLFHYYDKDFNNEADTPDNFQSRRPNTSFCFLDIRSPGLGDTAMYLCATSRDHGYEQYFGPGTRLTVT.